Only one count was recorded for the clone carrying this T cell receptor beta chain. As yet, its antigen is unknown. Everyone in the study who had HIV was treated in the United States. The immunoSEQ assay was v3.0, run at survey level. The sequencing target was about 35,000-50,000 T-cell genomes per sample. Measured with immunoSEQ multiplex PCR; TCRdb has only the in-frame clones, and not every one. The table shows thousands of clones, with 70% to 90% occurring only once. This specimen belongs to a study of long-term antiretroviral therapy in people with HIV. Study as a whole: First collections came about a decade before the 2015 immediate-ART recommendation.

The germline V and J ends were trimmed by 8 bases and 0 bases, with 15 bases remaining between them. CDR3 length equals 15 residues. In germline, CDR1 is KGHSH, CDR2 LQKENI. General study findings and limits: Despite increasing after ART, diversity remained lower than that of transplant donor controls.

The chain carries TRBV18 and TRBJ2-3, with D unresolved. The clonotype comes from a woman aged 50 to 65 with HIV. Material: unsorted PBMCs, obtained 1.3 years after starting antiretroviral therapy. CDR3 amino acids: CASPVDGSSTDTQYF. In DNA form, the CDR3 reads TGTGCCAGCCCTGTGGACGGGTCTAGCACAGATACGCAGTATTTT. Looking up the rest from reference TRBV18 and TRBJ2-3 gives the full variable domain: NAGVMQNPRHLVRRRGQEARLRCSPMKGHSHVYWYRQLPEEGLKFMVYLQKENIIDESGMPKERFSAEFPKEGPSILRIQQVVRGDSAAYFCASPVDGSSTDTQYFGPGTRLTVL.